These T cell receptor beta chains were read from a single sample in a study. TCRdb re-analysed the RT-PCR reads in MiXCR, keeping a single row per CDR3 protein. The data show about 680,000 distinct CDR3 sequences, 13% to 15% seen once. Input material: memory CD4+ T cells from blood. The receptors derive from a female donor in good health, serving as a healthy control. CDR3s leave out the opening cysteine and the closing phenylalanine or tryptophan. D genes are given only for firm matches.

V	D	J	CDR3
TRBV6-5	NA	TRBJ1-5	ASSYDYNSNQPQH
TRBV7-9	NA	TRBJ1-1	ASSSSGYVAEAF
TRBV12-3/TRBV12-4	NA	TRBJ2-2	ASSPGGVNTGELF
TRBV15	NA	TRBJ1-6	ATSRTIGDSPLH
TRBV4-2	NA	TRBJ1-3	ASSQDSGTPSSGNTIY
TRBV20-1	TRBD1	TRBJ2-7	SASLGGSEQY
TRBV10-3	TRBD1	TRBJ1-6	AISGIQTGVRDSPLH
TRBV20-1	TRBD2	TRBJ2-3	SASGGTSGRADTQY
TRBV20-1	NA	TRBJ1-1	SARVHWNTEAF
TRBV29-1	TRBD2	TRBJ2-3	SSSGRAGTDTQY
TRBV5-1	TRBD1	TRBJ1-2	ASKRGDRADGYT
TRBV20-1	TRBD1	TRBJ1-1	SAGQGGTEAF
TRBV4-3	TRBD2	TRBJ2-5	ASSQDRAGGSETQY
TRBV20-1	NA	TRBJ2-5	SAKYGGSAGGQY
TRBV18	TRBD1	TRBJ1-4	ASSAQGADEKLF
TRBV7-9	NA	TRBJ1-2	ASSLATGSVNYGYT
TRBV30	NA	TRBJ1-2	AWTPGFNYGYT
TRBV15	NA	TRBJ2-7	ATSRDQGIYEQY
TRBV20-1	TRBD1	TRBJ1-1	SARRTGEAEAF
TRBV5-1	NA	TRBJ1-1	ASSLDTGNTEAF
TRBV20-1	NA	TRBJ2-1	SASRVSYNEQF
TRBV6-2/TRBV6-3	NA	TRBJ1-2	ASKRQSGYT
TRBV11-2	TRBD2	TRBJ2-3	ASIPTSGSSDTQY
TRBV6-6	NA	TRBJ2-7	ASSSQGGGEQY
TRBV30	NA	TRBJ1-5	AWSVMAGEQPQH
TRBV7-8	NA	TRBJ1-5	ASSGGAVSGPQH
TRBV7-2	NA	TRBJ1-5	ASSLAGGLNQPQH
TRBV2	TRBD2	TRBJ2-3	ASSGLDADTQY
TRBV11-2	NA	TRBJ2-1	ASSHPDEDEQF